These 26 T cell receptor beta chains were all obtained from the same sample, sequenced in a study of T cells in women clearing cervical HPV infection. The repertoire was sequenced with immunoSEQ multiplex PCR; TCRdb's copy has only in-frame clones and lacks some. The sample includes tens of thousands of clones. The sequencing sample was made of blood buffy coat. All receptors derive from a woman aged 18 to 75 with a cervical HPV16 infection that either progressed to CIN3+ or cleared (not recorded which).

The covered CDR3 bases are TGCGCCAGCAGCTCATGGACTAGCGGGGCCGGAGGGGAGACC. It encodes CASSSWTSGAGGET. The full-length CDR3 reads as CASSSWTSGAGGETQYF. This chain links TRBV5-1 with TRBJ2-5; 12 positions agree with TRBD2. The read ends 3 residues before the CDR3 terminus; that terminus is restored from the germline J gene. The CDR3 spans 17 residues. The V gene's germline CDR1 is SGHRS and CDR2 YFSETQ. The trim removed 3 bases at V and 5 bases at J, leaving 11 bases unmatched.

Note on this clone: The DNA ends 3 residues before the CDR3 does, and the rest of the CDR3 is filled in from the germline J gene. The chain recombines TRBV6-2 or TRBV6-3 with TRBJ1-5, with 9 nucleotides matching TRBD1. This CDR3 region has 15 residues. Trimming removed 5 bases from V and 3 bases from J; junction bases left unmatched: 5. Germline values: CDR1 MNHEY, CDR2 SVGEGT. The CDR3 region is CASSRGTGFNQPQHF. The part of the CDR3 DNA that was read is TGTGCCAGCAGTAGAGGGACAGGGTTCAATCAGCCC.

The CDR3 DNA, read in part, is TGTGCCAGCGTTAGGGCAGGAGGGACTTATGGC. It encodes CASVRAGGTYG. The whole CDR3 sequence is CASVRAGGTYGYTF. J is TRBJ1-2 and V is TRBV7-9; tentatively, D is TRBD1 (5 bases). With the read ending 3 residues before the CDR3 end, the germline J gene is used to fill in that end. The CDR3 contains 14 residues. Per the germline V gene, CDR1 is SEHNR and CDR2 is FQNEAQ (reference sequence). The germline V and J ends were trimmed by 8 bases and 5 bases, with 18 bases remaining between them.

As regards this clone: The CDR3 is cut off 3 residues early in the read; its end comes from the germline J gene. The gene calls are TRBV12-3 or TRBV12-4 and TRBJ1-2, with TRBD1 matching 8 bases. The junction had 6 bases not matched to a gene; V was cut back by 4 bases and J by 5 bases. The CDR3 runs 14 residues. CDR3 DNA, as far as it was read: TGTGCCAGCAGTTCTGACAGGGGCTGGTATGGC. This sequence encodes CASSSDRGWYG. The whole CDR3 reads CASSSDRGWYGYTF.

On this clone itself: Read data end 3 residues before the CDR3 end; the end is taken from the germline J gene. This chain links TRBV15 with TRBJ2-3; D not certain. CDR1 and CDR2 from the germline V gene are LNHNV and YYDKDF (reference sequence). This CDR3 contains 14 residues. The V end lost 1 base, the J end lost 5 bases, and 10 bases lay between the germline ends. The part of the CDR3 DNA that was read is TGTGCCACCAGCAGAGGGCCCACAGTAGATACG. It codes for CATSRGPTVDT. The whole CDR3 reads CATSRGPTVDTQYF. The full variable domain, completed using reference TRBV15 and TRBJ2-3, is DAMVIQNPRYQVTQFGKPVTLSCSQTLNHNVMYWYQQKSSQAPKLLFHYYDKDFNNEADTPDNFQSRRPNTSFCFLDIRSPGLGDTAMYLCATSRGPTVDTQYFGPGTRLTVL.

To note about this clone: The missing CDR3 end, 3 residues past where the read stops, is filled in from the germline J gene. The chain recombines TRBV29-1 with TRBJ2-3, with 7 bases that match TRBD2. There are 13 residues in the CDR3. The V gene's germline CDR1 is SQVTM and CDR2 ANQGSEA. J was trimmed by 6 bases and V by 2 bases; bases with no gene match: 5. The CDR3 bases that were read are TGCAGCGTTGAAACGGGGGGTGAGGATACG. Its translation is CSVETGGEDT. The entire CDR3 reads CSVETGGEDTQYF.

A remark on this clone: The read ends 3 residues early relative to the CDR3; the germline J gene fills the gap. The chain combines TRBV19 with TRBJ1-5; TRBD1 might be the D (5 bases). V was trimmed by 3 bases and J by 7 bases, leaving 16 bases between them. Germline V CDR1 and CDR2: LNHDA, SQIVND (reference sequence). The CDR3 length is 15 residues. CDR3 protein: CASSIITGIMQPQHF. CDR3 DNA (partial): TGTGCCAGTAGTATCATAACAGGTATTATGCAGCCC. The full variable domain, with the rest looked up from reference TRBV19 and TRBJ1-5, is DGGITQSPKYLFRKEGQNVTLSCEQNLNHDAMYWYRQDPGQGLRLIYYSQIVNDFQKGDIAEGYSVSREKKESFPLTVTSAQKNPTAFYLCASSIITGIMQPQHFGDGTRLSIL.

Worth noting for this clone: Read data end 3 residues before the CDR3 end; the end is taken from the germline J gene. This chain joins TRBV7-4 and TRBJ2-3; TRBD1 aligns across 10 bases. Germline-derived CDR1 and CDR2 are SGHVT and SQSDAQ. The CDR3 runs to 16 residues. CDR3 amino acids: CASSAGDRGEGQPQYF. CDR3 bases read: TGTGCCAGCAGCGCGGGGGACAGGGGAGAAGGTCAGCCG.

Details on this clone: From the germline J gene comes the end of the CDR3, since the read stops 3 residues before it. The chain has TRBV19 and TRBJ2-1, with TRBD2 matching over 8 bases. There are 14 residues in the CDR3. Germline CDR1 LNHDA, CDR2 SQIVND (reference sequence). J lost 8 bases, V lost 5 bases, and 8 bases had no gene match. The CDR3 DNA, read in part, is TGTGCCAGTAGTCTACAGCGGGAGCGGGATGAG. Translating it yields CASSLQRERDE. The CDR3, in full, reads CASSLQRERDEQFF.

Of note for this clone: With the read ending 3 residues before the CDR3 end, the germline J gene is used to fill in that end. The chain combines TRBV2 with TRBJ1-2; maybe TRBD1 (6 bases). Trimming removed 2 bases from V and 6 bases from J, with 10 bases in between. Germline lookup yields CDR1 SNHLY and CDR2 FYNNEI. There are 13 residues in the CDR3. The part of the CDR3 DNA that was read is TGTGCCAGCAGTGAATCAGAGGGGGATGGC. It is translated as CASSESEGDG. The whole CDR3 protein is CASSESEGDGYTF.

On this clone: Read coverage stops 3 residues before the CDR3 terminus; the germline J gene supplies the remainder. The genes are TRBV19 and TRBJ1-4; D remains unclear. The CDR3 length is 14 residues. The germline CDR1 and CDR2 sequences are LNHDA and SQIVND (reference sequence). The CDR3 loop is CASSLILSDSPLFF. Incomplete CDR3 DNA: TGTGCCAGTAGCTTGATACTTAGCGATTCGCCA.

To note about this clone: The read stops 3 residues short of the end of the CDR3; the missing end is completed from the germline J gene. The chain carries TRBV2 and TRBJ1-5, with D hard to call. The CDR3 has 13 amino acids. V lost 4 bases and J lost 4, with 8 bases in between. CDR1 and CDR2 from the germline V gene are SNHLY and FYNNEI. CDR3 loop: CASSAQENQPQHF. The sequenced CDR3 bases are TGTGCCAGCAGTGCGCAGGAAAATCAGCCC.

On this clone itself: The sequence runs out 3 residues before the end of the CDR3; the remainder is reconstructed from the germline J gene. The V gene is TRBV30, the J gene TRBJ1-2; no clear D. The CDR3 runs to 15 residues. Germline V gene sequence: CDR1 GTSNPN, CDR2 SVGIG (reference sequence). The CDR3 DNA, read in part, is TGTGCCTGGAGCAGATCGTTTAGCTCCTACAATGAC. Protein: CAWSRSFSSYND. The CDR3 in its entirety is CAWSRSFSSYNDYTF.

As to this clone: Read coverage stops 3 residues before the CDR3 terminus; the germline J gene supplies the remainder. This chain joins TRBV18 and TRBJ2-5; D not resolved. The CDR3 length is 14 residues. V lost 0 bases, J lost 6 bases, and 11 bases lay in between. Germline CDR1 is KGHSH and CDR2 is LQKENI. CDR3 amino acids: CASSPPIGLQTQYF. The covered CDR3 bases are TGTGCCAGCTCACCACCGATCGGTTTACAGACC.

CDR3 loop: CSAGNRLAATDTQYF. CDR3 DNA (partial): TGCAGTGCTGGAAATCGACTAGCGGCAACAGATACG. The V call is TRBV20-1, the J call TRBJ2-3; 9 nucleotides align to TRBD2. The missing CDR3 end, 3 residues past where the read stops, is filled in from the germline J gene. Germline assignment: CDR1 DFQATT and CDR2 SNEGSKA (reference sequence). With 5 bases clipped from V and 3 bases from J, the junction kept 9 bases outside the gene matches. There are 15 residues in the CDR3.

This clone is labeled medium-sized based on frequency. The read gets to within 3 residues of the CDR3 end, and the germline J gene fills in the rest. The identical CDR3 is also encoded by other nucleotide sequences in the sample. This chain links TRBV18 with TRBJ2-5; tentative D call: TRBD1 (6 bases). CDR1 and CDR2 from the germline V gene are KGHSH and LQKENI. The CDR3 extends over 15 amino acids. The ends were cut back, 0 bases at V and 3 bases at J, with 11 bases in the middle. The covered CDR3 bases are TGTGCCAGCTCACCACCCAGGAACAGGGAAGAGACC. Amino acid sequence: CASSPPRNREET. The CDR3 in full is CASSPPRNREETQYF.

Incomplete CDR3 DNA: TGTGCCAGCTCTGGACGGACAAAATCACCC. Translation: CASSGRTKSP. The whole CDR3 is CASSGRTKSPLHF. The chain uses TRBV13 and TRBJ1-6, with D tentatively TRBD1 (5 bases). The CDR3 end lies 3 residues beyond the end of the read and is filled in from the germline J gene. V was trimmed by 8 bases and J by 10 bases, leaving 15 bases between them. Per germline, CDR1 PRHDT and CDR2 FYEKMQ (reference sequence). The CDR3 is 13 residues long.

With respect to this clone: The read terminates 3 residues before the CDR3 end, so the remaining end is supplied by the germline J gene. This rearrangement joins TRBV12-3 or TRBV12-4 to TRBJ2-4, with D perhaps TRBD1 (5 bases). V lost 3 bases, J lost 3 bases, and 12 bases lay in between. CDR3 length equals 15 residues. The covered CDR3 bases are TGTGCCAGCAGTTTTATAGGGGTTGGCAAAAACATT. Its protein product is CASSFIGVGKNI. The whole CDR3 reads CASSFIGVGKNIQYF.

Judged by frequency, this clone is medium-sized. The CDR3 end lies 3 residues beyond the end of the read and is filled in from the germline J gene. This chain uses TRBV7-3 with TRBJ2-3; unclear D gene. The germline V gene encodes CDR1 SGHTA and CDR2 FQGTGA. V dropped 5 bases and J dropped 0 bases, with 18 bases sitting between them. The CDR3 loop spans 17 amino acids. The CDR3 reads CASSTLAVSSSTDTQYF. The CDR3 DNA, read in part, is TGTGCCAGCAGCACACTGGCGGTTTCTTCTAGCACAGATACG.

About this clone itself: The read halts 3 residues ahead of the CDR3 end, with the missing end drawn from the germline J gene. V usage is TRBV7-3 and J usage is TRBJ2-4; D is uncertain. CDR1 SGHTA and CDR2 FQGTGA come from the germline V gene. This CDR3 comprises 13 residues. The CDR3 loop reads CASSLNSNQPQYF. Partial CDR3 DNA: TGTGCCAGCAGCTTGAATAGCAATCAGCCT. Supplemented by reference TRBV7-3 and TRBJ2-4, the full variable domain reads GAGVSQTPSNKVTEKGKYVELRCDPISGHTALYWYRQSLGQGPEFLIYFQGTGAADDSGLPNDRFFAVRPEGSVSTLKIQRTERGDSAVYLCASSLNSNQPQYFGAGTRLSVL.

Considering frequency, this clone is medium-sized (0.01 to 0.1%). The read halts 3 residues ahead of the CDR3 end, with the missing end drawn from the germline J gene. The V call is TRBV7-6, the J call TRBJ1-2, with TRBD1 matching 10 bases. Germline CDR1 reads SGHVS; CDR2 reads FNYEAQ. This CDR3 spans 13 amino acids. The CDR3 DNA, read in part, is TGTGCCAGCAGCTTTTCCGGGACAGGGGCC. As protein: CASSFSGTGA. The CDR3 in its entirety is CASSFSGTGAYTF.

On this clone: The DNA ends 3 residues before the CDR3 does, and the rest of the CDR3 is filled in from the germline J gene. The V call is TRBV2, the J call TRBJ1-1, with 8 nucleotides matching TRBD1. Trimming took 6 bases from V and 0 from J; bases not matched to a gene: 3. Per germline, CDR1 SNHLY and CDR2 FYNNEI. The CDR3 covers 14 residues. CDR3 DNA (partial): TGTGCCAGCAGACCGGGACAGGTGAACACTGAA. Encoded protein: CASRPGQVNTE. The complete CDR3 sequence is CASRPGQVNTEAFF.

Note on this clone: The CDR3 end is not reached by the read, which stops 3 residues before it; the germline J gene fills it in. V gene TRBV5-1 combines with J gene TRBJ2-1; perhaps TRBD2 as D (6 bases). The germline V gene has CDR1 SGHRS and CDR2 YFSETQ. V lost 3 bases and J 9 bases, leaving 10 bases between the germline ends. The CDR3 extends over 12 amino acids. The sequenced CDR3 bases are TGCGCCAGCAGCTCGGAGGGGAGTGAG. Amino acids: CASSSEGSE. The full CDR3 protein is CASSSEGSEQFF.

Concerning this clone itself: Read coverage stops 3 residues before the CDR3 terminus; the germline J gene supplies the remainder. This chain joins TRBV19 and TRBJ1-4; D is ambiguous. The CDR3 sequence is 16 residues long. V gave up 3 bases and J gave up 6 bases, with 17 bases separating them. Germline V gene lookup returns CDR1 LNHDA and CDR2 SQIVND (reference sequence). The covered CDR3 bases are TGTGCCAGTAGTATCGATAAGAGAAAAAAGGATGAAAAA. Amino acid sequence: CASSIDKRKKDEK. The whole CDR3 is CASSIDKRKKDEKLFF.

About this clone: The read is 3 residues too short to cover the CDR3 end, so that end is filled in from the germline J gene. This sequence joins TRBV30 and TRBJ1-2; 7 nucleotides match TRBD1. Germline assignment: CDR1 GTSNPN and CDR2 SVGIG (reference sequence). The CDR3 is 15 residues long. Trimming cost V 4 bases and J 7 bases; bases outside gene matches: 15. CDR3 DNA (partial): TGTGCCTGGATTCCTGGGGGAACAGGGGAGCTTGGC. Its protein is CAWIPGGTGELG. The whole CDR3 reads CAWIPGGTGELGYTF.

In regard to this clone: The read stops 3 residues short of the end of the CDR3; the missing end is completed from the germline J gene. The chain combines TRBV5-6 with TRBJ2-7; weak D call: TRBD1 (5 bases). This CDR3 has 14 amino acids. Trimming stripped 3 bases from V and 4 bases from J, with 14 bases between. Germline V gene lookup returns CDR1 SGHDT and CDR2 YYEEEE. CDR3 DNA, as far as it was read: TGTGCCAGCAGCTACGTGGCAGGGCAATACGAG. This translates into CASSYVAGQYE. The entire CDR3 sequence reads CASSYVAGQYEQYF.